Listed below are T cell receptor beta chains from one sample, sequenced in a study of metastatic and nonmetastatic thyroid tumors. TCRdb called clones again from the PCR reads with MiXCR. This sample has more than 70,000 clones, with approximately 9% found just once. The sequenced material came from blood. The receptor source for this set is a female donor with papillary thyroid cancer or a benign thyroid nodule (not recorded which). Some clones in this sample may be carry-over from other donors' samples. CDR3s include the opening cysteine and the closing phenylalanine or tryptophan. The D gene is left open where the match is weak. Expanded clones get a size class; other rows say once, few or many, or leave the size out.

TRBD1	TRBV10-3	many	TRBJ1-6	TGTGCCATCAGGGCGGGACAGGGGGTTTATAATTCACCCCTCCACTTT	CAIRAGQGVYNSPLHF
TRBD1	TRBV20-1	many	TRBJ2-7	TGCAGTGCTAGAGTTGCCGAACAGGGGGATTCTGGCGAGCAGTACTTC	CSARVAEQGDSGEQYF
.	TRBV2	few	TRBJ1-4	TGTGCCAGCAGCAGGGAGATCGGCGAAAAACTGTTTTTT	CASSREIGEKLFF
.	TRBV24-1	many	TRBJ1-5	TGTGCCACCGCACAGGGTAGCAATCAGCCCCAGCATTTT	CATAQGSNQPQHF
.	TRBV7-9	few	TRBJ2-1	TGTGCCAGCAGCTTAATACGCAATGAGCAGTTCTTC	CASSLIRNEQFF
.	TRBV20-1	many	TRBJ1-1	TGCAGTGCGCCGCCAATCGGGCTGAACACTGAAGCTTTCTTT	CSAPPIGLNTEAFF
.	TRBV18	many	TRBJ1-2	TGTGCCAGCTCACCACGACAGAGTCGGGAGTATGGCTACACCTTC	CASSPRQSREYGYTF
TRBD2	TRBV24-1	.	TRBJ2-3	TGTGCCACCAGTGAGACTAGCGGGGCGGGAGATACGCAGTATTTT	CATSETSGAGDTQYF
.	TRBV5-1	many	TRBJ2-3	TGCGCCAGCCAGCAGGGTAGCACAGATACGCAGTATTTT	CASQQGSTDTQYF
TRBD1	TRBV5-6	many	TRBJ2-4	TGTGCCAGCAGCTTGGTGGGACAGCCCAACATTCAGTACTTC	CASSLVGQPNIQYF
.	TRBV18	many	TRBJ1-5	TGTGCCAGCTCACGGAATAATCAGCCCCAGCATTTT	CASSRNNQPQHF
.	TRBV6-1	many	TRBJ2-7	TGTGCCAGCAGTGAATATCGGGGAAGCTCCTACGAGCAGTACTTC	CASSEYRGSSYEQYF
.	TRBV5-1	many	TRBJ1-5	TGCGCCAGCAGCTTGTACCAGAATCAGCCCCAGCATTTT	CASSLYQNQPQHF
TRBD1	TRBV29-1	many	TRBJ2-7	TGCAGCGTTTCTCCGGGACAGGGGGCCCGGGAGCAGTACTTC	CSVSPGQGAREQYF
TRBD1	TRBV6-8	.	TRBJ1-6	TGTGCCAGCAGTACCCCGACAGGGGCTATTTCACCCCTCCACTTT	CASSTPTGAISPLHF
.	TRBV6-1	many	TRBJ1-4	TGTGCCAGCAGCCAAGCGGGGTGGGATGAAAAACTGTTTTTT	CASSQAGWDEKLFF
TRBD2	TRBV7-3	.	TRBJ2-3	TGTGCCAGCAGCTTAACCATGGGACTAGCGGTAAACACAGATACGCAGTATTTT	CASSLTMGLAVNTDTQYF
.	TRBV6-4	many	TRBJ2-3	TGTGCCAGCAGTGACTCTGCCGGGACTCACGCAGATACGCAGTATTTT	CASSDSAGTHADTQYF
TRBD1	TRBV9	.	TRBJ2-5	TGTGCCAGCAGCTCCACAGGGGACCAAGAGACCCAGTACTTC	CASSSTGDQETQYF
.	TRBV14	many	TRBJ1-4	TGTGCCAGCAGCGGTACCGGGGGCGCGAATGAAAAACTGTTTTTT	CASSGTGGANEKLFF
.	TRBV30	.	TRBJ1-2	TGTGCCTGGAGGAAGGACTATGGCTACACCTTC	CAWRKDYGYTF
TRBD1	TRBV12-3/TRBV12-4	many	TRBJ1-5	TGTGCCAGCAGTTCCCAGGGGGGTAATCAGCCCCAGCATTTT	CASSSQGGNQPQHF
.	TRBV6-4	.	TRBJ2-3	TGTGCCAGCAGTGAGGATCCCACAGATACGCAGTATTTT	CASSEDPTDTQYF
.	TRBV28	.	TRBJ2-2	TGTGCCAGCAGCCACAGGGAGGGGTTCACCGGGGAGCTGTTTTTT	CASSHREGFTGELFF
TRBD1	TRBV20-1	many	TRBJ1-2	TGCAGTGCTATTACGGACAGGGAGTATGGCTACACCTTC	CSAITDREYGYTF
.	TRBV12-5	many	TRBJ2-7	TGTGCTAGTAGTTTAACCGGGCTTTACTACGAGCAGTACTTC	CASSLTGLYYEQYF
TRBD1	TRBV9	many	TRBJ2-3	TGTGCCAGCAGCGTTCAGGGGGCGACCACAGATACGCAGTATTTT	CASSVQGATTDTQYF
TRBD2	TRBV3-1	many	TRBJ2-3	TGTGCCAGCAGCCAAGTCCTAGCGGGGGCTAGCACAGATACGCAGTATTTT	CASSQVLAGASTDTQYF
.	TRBV9	many	TRBJ2-6	TGTGCCAGCTCGCATAATCCCTCTGGGGCCAACGTCCTGACTTTC	CASSHNPSGANVLTF
TRBD2	TRBV20-1	many	TRBJ2-6	TGCAGTGCTAGTCGGGGACTAGCGGGGGGTTCCTCTGGGGCCAACGTCCTGACTTTC	CSASRGLAGGSSGANVLTF
.	TRBV6-5	many	TRBJ1-4	TGTGCCAGCAGTTACTCATTCCGGGGGCTGTCTGAAAAACTGTTTTTT	CASSYSFRGLSEKLFF
.	TRBV12-3/TRBV12-4	many	TRBJ1-4	TGTGCCAGCAGTTTTCCACAGGGAAAACTGTTTTTT	CASSFPQGKLFF
TRBD1	TRBV12-3/TRBV12-4	many	TRBJ1-5	TGTGCCAGCAGTTTAGGGTCAGGGGGTGACTATCAGCCCCAGCATTTT	CASSLGSGGDYQPQHF
TRBD2	TRBV27	few	TRBJ2-5	TGTGCCAGCAGCTCCCTTAGCGGGAGGGCAGGAGAGACCCAGTACTTC	CASSSLSGRAGETQYF
.	TRBV2	.	TRBJ2-1	TGTGCCAGCAGTGCACAGGGACACTTGCAGTTCTTC	CASSAQGHLQFF
.	TRBV6-4	few	TRBJ2-3	TGTGCCGGCAGTGGGGACATCACAGATACGCAGTATTTT	CAGSGDITDTQYF
TRBD1	TRBV2	.	TRBJ2-1	TGTGCCAGCAGGGCCGGGACAGGGGGCAATGAGCAGTTCTTC	CASRAGTGGNEQFF
TRBD1	TRBV20-1	.	TRBJ2-5	TGCAGTGCTAGAGACATCCGACAGGGACCCAAAGAGACCCAGTACTTC	CSARDIRQGPKETQYF
TRBD2	TRBV2	many	TRBJ2-1	TGTGCCAGCCGTCGCTGGGTAGCGGGGGCCCCATACAATGAGCAGTTCTTC	CASRRWVAGAPYNEQFF
.	TRBV20-1	many	TRBJ1-2	TGCAGTGCTACACGGGGGAACTATGGCTACACCTTC	CSATRGNYGYTF
.	TRBV4-2	many	TRBJ1-1	TGTGCCAGCAGCCAAGATCCTCAGGGGTCCTTGAACACTGAAGCTTTCTTT	CASSQDPQGSLNTEAFF
.	TRBV2	many	TRBJ2-5	TGTGCCAGCAGTAGGGATTTACAAGAGACCCAGTACTTC	CASSRDLQETQYF
.	TRBV6-1	.	TRBJ2-2	TGTGCCAGCAGTTTAAGCGTGGTGGCCGCCGGGGAGCTGTTTTTT	CASSLSVVAAGELFF
TRBD2	TRBV9	many	TRBJ2-2	TGTGCCAGCAGCGTAGTGGCGGGGGGGCCAACCGGGGAGCTGTTTTTT	CASSVVAGGPTGELFF
TRBD2	TRBV18	.	TRBJ2-5	TGTGCCAGCTCACCACCGACTAGCGGGGGGCAGGAGACCCAGTACTTC	CASSPPTSGGQETQYF
.	TRBV5-1	many	TRBJ2-3	TGCGCCAGCAGCCTTTTTGGAGGTCCGACAGATACGCAGTATTTT	CASSLFGGPTDTQYF
.	TRBV2	many	TRBJ2-5	TGTGCCAGCAGGGAGGAGGAGGGCCAAGAGACCCAGTACTTC	CASREEEGQETQYF
.	TRBV20-1	.	TRBJ2-7	TGCAGTGCTCCCCCAGGCGCTAGAGGTGAGCAGTACTTC	CSAPPGARGEQYF
.	TRBV2	many	TRBJ1-2	TGTGCCAGCAACAGCTACGAGGCCTATGGCTACACCTTC	CASNSYEAYGYTF
TRBD2	TRBV28	few	TRBJ2-7	TGTGCCAGCAGTTTCGGCGGGAGGGCAGGGGAGCAGTACTTC	CASSFGGRAGEQYF
.	TRBV6-6	many	TRBJ1-6	TGTGCCAGCAGTTACTACAGGGAGGGTAATTCACCCCTCCACTTT	CASSYYREGNSPLHF
.	TRBV6-1	.	TRBJ1-1	TGTGCCAGCAGTGAATTCCCGGACACAATAAGGAACACTGAAGCTTTCTTT	CASSEFPDTIRNTEAFF
TRBD1	TRBV15	many	TRBJ1-2	TGTGCCACCAGCAGAGATCGGACAGGGGATAATGGCTACACCTTC	CATSRDRTGDNGYTF
TRBD2	TRBV12-3/TRBV12-4	many	TRBJ2-1	TGTGCCAGCAGTGCTAGCGGGGGCCGTTACAATGAGCAGTTCTTC	CASSASGGRYNEQFF
.	TRBV6-1	many	TRBJ2-7	TGTGCCAGCAGTGTAGGCAGCTCCTACGAGCAGTACTTC	CASSVGSSYEQYF